This T cell receptor (beta chain) was obtained from a study of CD8 T cells in Susac syndrome. Germline V gene lookup returns CDR1 SGHTA and CDR2 FQGNSA. V lost 1 base to trimming and J lost 7 bases, with 5 bases between them. This CDR3 has 12 amino acids. Random hexamers were used to reverse transcribe an amount of about 0.45 to 1 ug RNA. Amplification of TCR beta CDR3 used immunoSEQ multiplex PCR across 54 Vbeta and 13 Jbeta. TCRdb passed the immunoSEQ multiplex PCR reads through MiXCR, listing each CDR3 protein once. In the table there are about 400,000 distinct CDR3 sequences, 75% to 90% of which are singletons. Sequencing of TCR beta covered CD8+ and CD4+ T cells obtained from blood. Isolation of CD8+ and CD4+ T cells was performed negatively, whereas enrichment of TEMRA cells was done by FACS.

The specimen sequenced was CD8+ T cells from PBMCs. The chain employs TRBV7-2 and TRBJ1-5; no clear D gene. The origin of this receptor is a human donor with multiple sclerosis. DNA for the CDR3: TGTGCCAGCAGCTTAGGTCCACAGCCCCAGCATTTT. It codes for CASSLGPQPQHF.